These T cell receptor beta chains were read from a single sample in a study of blood T cell repertoires in COVID-19. The protocol was immunoSEQ multiplex PCR, while the TCRdb copy is restricted to in-frame clones and leaves out a portion. This sample has 100,000 or so clones, with 82% found just once. What was sequenced was peripheral blood. The receptors derive from an elderly man with acute or convalescent COVID-19. Each CDR3 is given with its conserved first and last residue. Fields, in order: clone size, D gene, V gene, J gene, CDR3 protein, CDR3 DNA. The D gene is left open where the match is weak. Clone size is shown for a subset of rows, as once, few, many or a class of expanded clone.

>.|TRBD1|TRBV2|TRBJ1-6
CASEITGGFSYNSPLHF
TGTGCCAGCGAAATAACAGGGGGTTTCTCCTATAATTCACCCCTCCACTTT
>.|.|TRBV20-1|TRBJ2-6
CSASPLSGANVLTF
TGCAGTGCTAGTCCCCTCTCTGGGGCCAACGTCCTGACTTTC
>once|TRBD1|TRBV18|TRBJ1-2
CASSPGTGYGYTF
TGTGCCAGCTCACCCGGGACAGGGTACGGCTACACCTTC
>.|TRBD1|TRBV18|TRBJ2-1
CASSPRQGRWNEQFF
TGTGCCAGCTCACCACGACAGGGAAGGTGGAATGAGCAGTTCTTC
>.|.|TRBV3-1/TRBV3-2|TRBJ2-5
CASSQDFPEETQYF
TGTGCCAGCAGCCAAGATTTTCCAGAAGAGACCCAGTACTTC
>few|.|TRBV28|TRBJ2-7
CASTLYGGASYEQYF
TGTGCCAGCACCCTGTATGGGGGGGCCTCCTACGAGCAGTACTTC
>.|TRBD2|TRBV7-9|TRBJ2-1
CASSLLVNHGAGGGNEQFF
TGTGCCAGCAGCTTGTTGGTGAACCACGGTGCGGGAGGGGGTAATGAGCAGTTCTTC
>few|TRBD1|TRBV6-1|TRBJ2-1
CASSEGRTGPYNEQFF
TGTGCCAGCAGTGAAGGGAGGACAGGGCCCTACAATGAGCAGTTCTTC
>.|.|TRBV18|TRBJ2-1
CASSRDSNSYNEQFF
TGTGCCAGCTCTCGAGACAGCAACTCCTACAATGAGCAGTTCTTC
>.|.|TRBV5-5|TRBJ2-4
CASSFDSLAKNIQYF
TGTGCCAGCAGCTTCGACAGCCTAGCCAAAAACATTCAGTACTTC
>.|.|TRBV4-1|TRBJ1-3
CASSRPASSGNTIYF
TGCGCCAGCAGCCGACCAGCGAGCTCTGGAAACACCATATATTTT
>once|.|TRBV7-2|TRBJ2-2
CASSLMVVGGGELFF
TGTGCCAGCAGCTTAATGGTGGTGGGGGGCGGGGAGCTGTTTTTT
>.|.|TRBV27|TRBJ2-3
CASSFTGTDTQYF
TGTGCCAGCAGTTTTACGGGCACAGATACGCAGTATTTT
>.|TRBD1|TRBV6-5|TRBJ2-1
CASSPGGDRGWQFF
TGTGCCAGCAGCCCCGGGGGAGACAGGGGATGGCAGTTCTTC
>few|TRBD2|TRBV7-2|TRBJ2-4
CASSLTSGGADTKNIQYF
TGTGCCAGCAGCCTGACTAGCGGGGGGGCCGACACCAAAAACATTCAGTACTTC
>.|.|TRBV6-5|TRBJ2-2
CASSYLRRGGELFF
TGTGCCAGCAGTTACCTCCGGCGGGGCGGGGAGCTGTTTTTT
>.|TRBD1|TRBV6-1|TRBJ1-5
CASSDGTGAQPQHF
TGTGCCAGCAGTGATGGGACAGGCGCCCAGCCCCAGCATTTT
>.|.|TRBV11-2|TRBJ1-4
CASSPQGSATNEKLFF
TGTGCCAGCAGCCCGCAGGGGAGTGCAACTAATGAAAAACTGTTTTTT
>.|TRBD2|TRBV5-6|TRBJ2-7
CASSRGGGPTTYEQYF
TGTGCCAGCAGCCGCGGGGGGGGCCCCACAACCTACGAGCAGTACTTC
>.|.|TRBV7-9|TRBJ1-2
CASSLGGPYGYTF
TGTGCCAGCAGCTTAGGGGGGCCCTATGGCTACACCTTC
>.|TRBD1|TRBV28|TRBJ1-5
CASLLQGNQPQHF
TGTGCCAGTCTTTTACAGGGGAATCAGCCCCAGCATTTT
>few|TRBD2|TRBV5-1|TRBJ2-2
CASRGGTSGIAGELFF
TGCGCCAGCAGGGGAGGGACTAGCGGGATCGCCGGGGAGCTGTTTTTT
>.|.|TRBV11-2|TRBJ1-4
CASSLGEGGATNEKLFF
TGTGCCAGCAGCTTAGGTGAAGGGGGGGCAACTAATGAAAAACTGTTTTTT
>once|TRBD1|TRBV28|TRBJ2-5
CASETGGKETQYF
TGTGCCAGCGAGACAGGGGGCAAGGAGACCCAGTACTTC
>.|TRBD2|TRBV19|TRBJ2-1
CASSSQGGVEGEQFF
TGTGCCAGTAGTAGTCAGGGAGGGGTGGAGGGTGAGCAGTTCTTC
>.|.|TRBV12-3/TRBV12-4|TRBJ1-5
CASSSYGGQPQHF
TGTGCCAGCAGTTCTTACGGGGGTCAGCCCCAGCATTTT
>.|TRBD1|TRBV7-8|TRBJ2-5
CASRPPGQGKRETQYF
TGTGCCAGCAGGCCCCCGGGACAGGGTAAAAGAGAGACCCAGTACTTC
>.|.|TRBV15|TRBJ2-7
CATSRGHQSSYEQYF
TGTGCCACCAGCCGGGGACACCAAAGCTCCTACGAGCAGTACTTC
>.|TRBD1|TRBV3-1/TRBV3-2|TRBJ2-7
CASSQGPGQKYEQYF
TGTGCCAGCAGCCAAGGACCGGGACAGAAATACGAGCAGTACTTC
>.|TRBD1|TRBV12-5|TRBJ1-5
CASGLSTGTGGLGIGPQHF
TGTGCTAGTGGTTTGAGCACCGGGACAGGGGGCCTTGGGATCGGGCCCCAGCATTTT
>.|TRBD2|TRBV12-5|TRBJ2-1
CASGAGGGNEQFF
TGTGCTAGTGGTGCGGGGGGAGGGAATGAGCAGTTCTTC
>.|TRBD2|TRBV7-2|TRBJ2-1
CASSSREGPANEQFF
TGTGCCAGCAGCTCTCGGGAGGGCCCGGCCAATGAGCAGTTCTTC
>.|TRBD2|TRBV5-8|TRBJ2-7
CASSLASTSGRIIYF
TGTGCCAGCAGCTTGGCCTCGACTAGCGGGAGAATTATATACTTC
>once|TRBD2|TRBV27|TRBJ2-5
CASSSAGGGQETQYF
TGTGCCAGCAGTTCCGCGGGGGGGGGACAAGAGACCCAGTACTTC
>.|TRBD1|TRBV11-3|TRBJ2-2
CASSLVAGTGSNTGELFF
TGTGCCAGCAGCTTAGTTGCCGGGACAGGCTCGAACACCGGGGAGCTGTTTTTT
>.|.|TRBV21-1|TRBJ2-7
CASSKGAYEQYF
TGTGCCAGCAGCAAAGGAGCCTACGAGCAGTACTTC
>.|.|TRBV7-2|TRBJ2-5
CASSLSGTPKETQYF
TGTGCCAGCAGCTTATCCGGGACACCTAAAGAGACCCAGTACTTC
>few|TRBD1|TRBV15|TRBJ1-6
CATSSTGGDSPLHF
TGTGCCACCAGCAGTACAGGGGGAGATTCACCCCTCCACTTT
>.|.|TRBV21-1|TRBJ1-1
CASRLWGCTEAFF
TGTGCCAGCCGCCTATGGGGCTGCACTGAAGCTTTCTTT
>.|.|TRBV7-2|TRBJ2-7
CASSLETSLNEQYF
TGTGCCAGCAGCCTCGAGACATCCCTAAACGAGCAGTACTTC
>.|TRBD1|TRBV5-6|TRBJ1-4
CASSSTGGRTNEKLFF
TGTGCCAGCAGCTCAACAGGGGGCAGAACTAATGAAAAACTGTTTTTT
>.|.|TRBV7-9|TRBJ1-5
CASSKWTAEQPQHF
TGTGCCAGCAGCAAATGGACAGCAGAACAGCCCCAGCATTTT
>.|TRBD1|TRBV4-3|TRBJ1-6
CGQGRSYNSPLHF
TGCGGACAGGGCCGCTCCTATAATTCACCCCTCCACTTT
>.|.|TRBV5-1|TRBJ1-1
CASSRLTGSTEAFF
TGCGCCAGCAGCCGACTAACAGGGAGCACTGAAGCTTTCTTT
>.|TRBD1|TRBV6-2/TRBV6-3|TRBJ2-7
CASSYPGQGNEQYF
TGTGCCAGCAGTTACCCGGGACAGGGTAACGAGCAGTACTTC
>once|TRBD2|TRBV9|TRBJ2-7
CASSLSGGAYEQYF
TGTGCCAGCAGCCTTAGCGGGGGGGCCTACGAGCAGTACTTC
>.|TRBD2|TRBV28|TRBJ2-7
CASRGLAGIYEQYF
TGTGCCAGCAGGGGGCTAGCGGGAATATACGAGCAGTACTTC
>once|TRBD1|TRBV5-4|TRBJ1-2
CASSLGDRDYGYTF
TGTGCCAGCAGCTTGGGGGACAGGGACTATGGCTACACCTTC
>.|.|TRBV7-2|TRBJ2-7
CASSQRGGGGSYEQYF
TGTGCCAGCAGCCAAAGAGGGGGAGGGGGTTCCTACGAGCAGTACTTC
>few|.|TRBV21-1|TRBJ2-2
CASIHTGRPGAGELFF
TGTGCCAGCATCCATACAGGACGTCCGGGGGCCGGGGAGCTGTTTTTT
>.|TRBD2|TRBV5-5|TRBJ2-5
CASSLALAGRGETQYF
TGTGCCAGCAGCTTGGCACTAGCGGGACGGGGAGAGACCCAGTACTTC